The entry that follows covers one T cell receptor beta chain sequence. The data belong to a study of blood T cell repertoires in COVID-19. Study as a whole: The origin of the acute and convalescent COVID-19 samples was the United States, Italy and Spain. PBMCs, B-cell-depleted T cells, or T cells provided the cDNA or gDNA that made up the material.

Per the study methods: Reference gene primer amplification gave nucleated cell count estimates. Repertoires were generated with immunoSEQ multiplex PCR, while TCRdb's copy carries only in-frame clones and drops some. V and J calls and clone size are as listed in that table; D and trimming were resolved from the DNA. This sample has approximately 70,000 clones; around 80% occur once, and the top ten carry approximately 10%. Deletions cut 0 bases from V and 0 bases from J, with 10 bases between. This CDR3 has 16 residues. The V gene's germline CDR1 is SGDLS and CDR2 YYNGEE. The rearrangement joins TRBV9 to TRBJ2-1, with D unresolved. The sequencing input was peripheral blood. This clonotype was obtained from a woman aged 45-59 years with acute or convalescent COVID-19. In nucleotides, the CDR3 is TGTGCCAGCAGCGTAGAACCAACGAGCTCCTACAATGAGCAGTTCTTC. Protein product: CASSVEPTSSYNEQFF.